Detailed here is one T cell receptor (beta chain). The trim removed 5 bases at V and 4 bases at J, leaving 4 bases unmatched. Looked up from germline, CDR1 is MGHRA and CDR2 is YSYEKL. This CDR3 has 14 residues. The data derive from a study of blood T cell repertoires in COVID-19. The wider study: The cDNA or gDNA used as material had been derived from T cells, B-cell-depleted T cells, or PBMCs.

Sequencing used immunoSEQ multiplex PCR; TCRdb keeps in-frame clones, though not all of them. The sample yields under 400,000 clones, 87% seen once. Sequencing used PBMCs or T cells enriched from blood (not recorded which). This clonotype was sampled from a man in his forties in a cohort exposed to, infected with or recovered from COVID-19 (not recorded which). This chain links TRBV4-1 with TRBJ2-7, with 11 bases matching TRBD2. CDR3 region: CASSTLAGAYEQYF. As DNA, the CDR3 is TGCGCCAGCAGCACACTAGCGGGAGCGTACGAGCAGTACTTC.